A selection of T cell receptor beta chains follows, all from one sample in a study of OX40 agonist ivuxolimab in advanced cancers. The assay was immunoSEQ multiplex PCR, and TCRdb's table has in-frame clones only and misses some. Here the sample spans around 100,000 clones, around 91% being singletons. The specimen was CD4+ or CD8+ T cells sorted from blood, collected in a trial of the OX40 agonist ivuxolimab. The receptors were sampled from an adult with an advanced solid tumor such as melanoma, head and neck, liver or kidney cancer. CDR3s include the opening cysteine and the closing phenylalanine or tryptophan. A D gene is named only where the DNA matches it firmly. For some rows the clone size is stated as once, few or many, or as a class when expanded; others skip it.

j_call v_call d_call clone_size cdr3_nt cdr3_aa
TRBJ1-5 TRBV30 TRBD1 . TGTGCCTGTTCCCGCGGAGGGGGCTTCGTCAATCAGCCCCAGCATTTT CACSRGGGFVNQPQHF
TRBJ2-1 TRBV7-2 TRBD2 . TGTGCCAGCAGCTTAGGCCGATGGGGGAGGCTAGCGGGAGATTTTAAGTTCTTC CASSLGRWGRLAGDFKFF
TRBJ1-1 TRBV29-1 . . TGCAGCGCTAAAGACTGGGGGAACACTGAAGCTTTCTTT CSAKDWGNTEAFF
TRBJ1-6 TRBV13 . . TGTGCCAGCAGCTCCCGCCGGCAGGGAGGCAATTCACCCCTCCACTTT CASSSRRQGGNSPLHF
TRBJ2-7 TRBV7-2 . once TGTGCCAGCAGCTTAGGTTCGGCTAGTCCCCTCTACGAGCAGTACTTC CASSLGSASPLYEQYF
TRBJ1-1 TRBV10-2 . . TGCGCCAGCAGTGAGACGGCCCTGAACACTGAAGCTTTCTTT CASSETALNTEAFF
TRBJ1-1 TRBV30 . few TGTGCCTGGAGAAACAGGGCGAACACTGAAGCTTTCTTT CAWRNRANTEAFF
TRBJ2-1 TRBV4-2 . . TGTGCCAGCAGCCAAGTCGAAAGCGAGCCTCAGTTCTTC CASSQVESEPQFF
TRBJ2-2 TRBV6-5 . . TGTGCCAGCAGTCGACAGGTTTTAGACGGGGAGCTGTTTTTT CASSRQVLDGELFF
TRBJ1-2 TRBV19 TRBD1 . TGTGCCAGTAGCAATCCGACAGGGTTCTATGGCTACACCTTC CASSNPTGFYGYTF
TRBJ2-1 TRBV18 TRBD2 . TGTGCCAGCTCACCGGCCAACGGGGGGAGCTCCTACAATGAGCAGTTCTTC CASSPANGGSSYNEQFF
TRBJ1-1 TRBV9 . . TGTGCCAGCAGCCTGGGAAGGAACACTGAAGCTTTCTTT CASSLGRNTEAFF
TRBJ2-5 TRBV7-3 . . TGTGCCAGCAGCCGCAGTGGGGAAGAGACCCAGTACTTC CASSRSGEETQYF
TRBJ2-1 TRBV14 TRBD2 . TGTGCCAGCAGCCAAGTAGCGGGAGGGCAGGCTGAGCAGTTCTTC CASSQVAGGQAEQFF
TRBJ1-6 TRBV5-1 TRBD1 . TGCGCCAGCAGCTGGGCAGCAGGGGGCGATTCACCCCTCCACTTT CASSWAAGGDSPLHF
TRBJ2-3 TRBV7-9 . . TGTGCCAGCAGCTTATCAAGCACAGATACGCAGTATTTT CASSLSSTDTQYF
TRBJ2-7 TRBV29-1 TRBD1 . TGCAGCGTTGCCGGGACAGGGTCATACGAGCAGTACTTC CSVAGTGSYEQYF
TRBJ1-2 TRBV28 . . TGTGCCAGTCAAGGGGCAGGGAAATCTGGCTACACCTTC CASQGAGKSGYTF
TRBJ1-1 TRBV30 . few TGTGCCTCAAGACACAACCAAGCTTTCTTT CASRHNQAFF
TRBJ2-7 TRBV27 . . TGTGCCAGCGGATCCTTAGGCGCAGGGGCAGGGGAGCAGTACTTC CASGSLGAGAGEQYF
TRBJ2-3 TRBV6-1 . . TGTGCCAGCAGTGAAATGACGGATTTCACAGATACGCAGTATTTT CASSEMTDFTDTQYF
TRBJ2-1 TRBV14 TRBD2 . TGTGCCAGCAGCCAAGGGACTAGCGGGAGGAATGAGCAGTTCTTC CASSQGTSGRNEQFF
TRBJ1-1 TRBV30 TRBD1 . TGTGCCTGGAGGCACAGGGGGGAACAAGAAGCTTTCTTT CAWRHRGEQEAFF
TRBJ1-2 TRBV2 . . TGTGCCAGCACTGCCGATAATCTTAACTATGGCTACACCTTC CASTADNLNYGYTF
TRBJ2-2 TRBV7-8 . . TGTGCCAGCAGCACGCCGATAACAGGGATCCGAACCGGGGAGCTGTTTTTT CASSTPITGIRTGELFF
TRBJ2-2 TRBV6-5 . once TGTGCCAGCAGTAAGGGACTTCTCGGGCGGGAGCTGTTTTTT CASSKGLLGRELFF
TRBJ2-7 TRBV27 . . TGTGCCAGCAGAGGCCCGCTTCCAGGCAGGGCGACAAACGAGCAGTACTTC CASRGPLPGRATNEQYF
TRBJ1-2 TRBV6-5 . once TGTGCCAGCAGTGCCGACTATGGCTACACCTTC CASSADYGYTF
TRBJ1-1 TRBV10-3 TRBD1 . TGTGCCATCAACGGCCCGGGACAGGGGACCCCTGAAGCTTTCTTT CAINGPGQGTPEAFF
TRBJ2-2 TRBV7-3 TRBD1 . TGTGCCAGCAGCCCACAGGGGGCGCTCGGGGAGCTGTTTTTT CASSPQGALGELFF
TRBJ2-6 TRBV14 . . TGTGCCAGCAGCCCCCTACCGGGCCCCTGGAGTGGCCTCGGTGGGGCCAACGTCCTGACTTTC CASSPLPGPWSGLGGANVLTF